This note documents a single T cell receptor (beta chain) sequence. Its antigen is as yet unknown. This specimen belongs to a study of human T cells and chemical hapten exposure. Overall study: For the roughly 25-week duration of the study, patients were given weekly doses of diphenylcyclopropenone on the scalp. TCR yields differed between samples (mainly from small differences in pooled library volume). Whole-study results and caveats: The study found that DPC sensitization did not change TCRs above 1 in 1000 frequency.

CDR1 and CDR2 (germline): DFQATT, SNEGSKA (reference sequence). With 6 bases removed from V and 8 bases from J, the gap between germline ends came to 19 bases. This CDR3 has 14 residues. TCRdb called the RACE reads again in MiXCR, with one record for every CDR3 protein. The sample includes around 71,000 distinct CDR3 sequences, 9.8% of them seen just once. The time point was: patch test 1, 2 weeks after DPC sensitization. Stated treatment: therapeutic diphenylcyclopropenone sensitization with weekly scalp DPC. The sample consisted of whole blood, taken in connection with sensitization to the hapten diphenylcyclopropenone (DPC). The chain employs TRBV20-1 and TRBJ1-4, with D maybe TRBD1 (6 bases). The receptor was isolated from a woman aged 35 to 49 with alopecia areata. Some clones in this sample may be carry-over from other donors' samples. CDR3 residues: CSAPVGARGEKLFF. For the CDR3, the DNA is TGCAGTGCACCAGTGGGGGCGCGGGGGGAAAAACTGTTTTTT.